Below are 14 T cell receptor beta chains sequenced from a single sample in a study of blood T cells in healthy people across ages. With a J-beta primer mix and a sample-barcoded 5' primer, a second PCR ran about 7 to 12 cycles. TCRdb passed the 5' RACE reads through MiXCR, listing each CDR3 protein once. The sample consists of more than 800,000 distinct CDR3 sequences, 25% to 30% of them appearing once. The sequencing input was blood. All receptors derive from a woman over 75 in good health.

This clonotype has more than one count but fewer than ten. The genes are TRBV18 and TRBJ1-2; 8 positions match TRBD1. CDR3 length equals 14 residues. J lost 6 bases, V lost 2 bases, and 5 bases had no gene match. Germline V gene sequence: CDR1 KGHSH, CDR2 LQKENI. CDR3 nucleotides: TGTGCCAGCTCACCAAGGGCAGGGGGCGATGGCTACACCTTC. It specifies CASSPRAGGDGYTF.

This clonotype was counted at least ten times. This chain connects TRBV12-3 or TRBV12-4 to TRBJ2-7; 13 bases map to TRBD2. The CDR3 runs 17 residues. The junction had 5 bases not matched to a gene; V was cut back by 3 bases and J by 0 bases. The CDR3 nucleotides read TGTGCCAGCAGTTTGACTAGCGGGGGGCTCAGCTCCTACGAGCAGTACTTC. Residues: CASSLTSGGLSSYEQYF.

This rearrangement joins TRBV29-1 to TRBJ1-4; a possible D gene is TRBD1 (6 bases). V lost 6 bases to trimming and J lost 10 bases, with 12 bases between them. This CDR3 comprises 11 residues. Germline CDR1 and CDR2: SQVTM and ANQGSEA. Here the CDR3 DNA reads TGCAGCGTCCTCATAGGGGGAAAACTGTTTTTT. It codes for CSVLIGGKLFF.

This clonotype was counted at least ten times. This may be a read error: a much more frequent sequence differs by one nucleotide. The gene calls are TRBV9 and TRBJ2-3; D call uncertain. V was shortened by 0 bases and J by 4 bases, with 3 bases between the two germline ends. CDR3 length equals 12 residues. The V gene's germline CDR1 is SGDLS and CDR2 YYNGEE. This chain's CDR3 is CASSVASDTQYF. CDR3 in DNA: TGTGCCAGCAGCGTAGCGTCAGATACGCAGTATTTT. Using reference TRBV9 and TRBJ2-3 for the parts outside the CDR3, the full variable domain is DSGVTQTPKHLITATGQRVTLRCSPRSGDLSVYWYQQSLDQGLQFLIQYYNGEERAKGNILERFSAQQFPDLHSELNLSSLELGDSALYFCASSVASDTQYFGPGTRLTVL.

This chain links TRBV2 with TRBJ2-6, with 9 positions matching TRBD1. V shed 5 bases, J shed 2 bases, and the junction held 4 bases outside the gene matches. From germline, CDR1 is SNHLY and CDR2 FYNNEI. The CDR3 sequence is 16 residues long. CDR3 nucleotide sequence: TGTGCCAGCAGTTTCACAGGGGGCGCTGGGGCCAACGTCCTGACTTTC. As protein: CASSFTGGAGANVLTF. The entire variable domain, with the rest obtained from reference TRBV2 and TRBJ2-6, is as follows: EPEVTQTPSHQVTQMGQEVILRCVPISNHLYFYWYRQILGQKVEFLVSFYNNEISEKSEIFDDQFSVERPDGSNFTLKIRSTKLEDSAMYFCASSFTGGAGANVLTFGAGSRLTVL.

About this clonotype itself: A clone one base away is much larger, so this may be a read error. V gene TRBV20-1 combines with J gene TRBJ2-5; 10 nucleotides match TRBD1. This CDR3 contains 14 residues. CDR1 and CDR2 from the germline V gene are DFQATT and SNEGSKA (reference sequence). V dropped 5 bases and J dropped 7; count of bases not matched to a gene: 10. The CDR3 sequence: CSAGGTGVGGTQYF. In nucleotides, the CDR3 is TGCAGTGCTGGGGGGACAGGGGTAGGCGGGACCCAGTACTTC.

This clonotype was found a few times. The chain couples TRBV18 to TRBJ1-4; D perhaps matches TRBD1 (5 bases). The V end was cut by 6 bases, the J end by 7 bases, with 15 bases between. In germline, CDR1 is KGHSH, CDR2 LQKENI. The CDR3 is made up of 14 amino acids. In DNA form, the CDR3 reads TGTGCCAGCTCCGCCGGCAGGGCAGTTGAAAAACTGTTTTTT. Protein: CASSAGRAVEKLFF.

The chain has TRBV20-1 and TRBJ1-4, with TRBD1 as a possible D gene (5 bases). Germline-derived CDR1 and CDR2 are DFQATT and SNEGSKA (reference sequence). The CDR3 is made up of 14 amino acids. Trimming pared 5 bases from V and 6 bases from J, leaving 16 bases between. The CDR3 loop reads CSARMVGRDEKLFF. CDR3 sequence (DNA): TGCAGTGCTCGGATGGTGGGGCGTGATGAAAAACTGTTTTTT.

Turning to this clonotype: This may come from a read error, since a much larger clone is one base off. The rearrangement uses TRBV9 and TRBJ2-5, with 10 bases that match TRBD2. The germline V gene has CDR1 SGDLS and CDR2 YYNGEE. Losses at the gene ends were 2 bases for V and 11 bases for J; bases not matched to a gene: 15. This CDR3 region has 16 residues. The CDR3 is CASSVQTGLAYNEQYF. In nucleotides, the CDR3 is TGTGCCAGCAGCGTTCAGACGGGACTAGCGTACAATGAGCAGTACTTC.

The table lists this clonotype with many counts. The chain carries TRBV12-3 or TRBV12-4 and TRBJ2-7, with D hard to call. With 2 bases removed from V and 0 bases from J, the gap between germline ends came to 5 bases. The CDR3 is made up of 13 amino acids. CDR3 amino acids: CASSLYASYEQYF. The CDR3 region has the DNA TGTGCCAGCAGTTTATACGCCTCCTACGAGCAGTACTTC.

This clonotype was found many times. V gene TRBV18 combines with J gene TRBJ2-1; no firm D call. The CDR3 runs 16 residues. V was pared by 5 bases and J by 0 bases, with 14 bases between. Germline values: CDR1 KGHSH, CDR2 LQKENI. DNA for the CDR3: TGTGCCAGCTCATTACAAGGGCAGAGCTCCTACAATGAGCAGTTCTTC. This encodes CASSLQGQSSYNEQFF.

At least ten counts were recorded for this clonotype. A much larger clone sits a single nucleotide away, making a read error possible. The CDR3 DNA sequence: TGTGCCAGCAGCCAAGGGACGGAGGGGAGAGGCTACACCTTC. Translated, it gives CASSQGTEGRGYTF. This chain connects TRBV14 to TRBJ1-2; D is possibly TRBD1 (5 bases). The V gene's germline CDR1 is SGHDN and CDR2 FVKESK. This CDR3 has 14 amino acids. With 1 base removed from V and 8 bases from J, the gap between germline ends came to 14 bases.

This clonotype was seen ten or more times. The genes are TRBV3-1 and TRBJ1-2; TRBD1 aligns across 7 bases. The CDR3 has 13 residues. V lost 1 base to trimming and J lost 8 bases; unmatched junction nucleotides: 4. Looked up from germline, CDR1 is LGHDT and CDR2 is YNNKEL (reference sequence). The CDR3 loop is CASSQGGGWGYTF. CDR3 nucleotides: TGTGCCAGCAGCCAAGGAGGGGGCTGGGGCTACACCTTC. The full variable domain, completed using reference TRBV3-1 and TRBJ1-2, is DTAVSQTPKYLVTQMGNDKSIKCEQNLGHDTMYWYKQDSKKFLKIMFSYNNKELIINETVPNRFSPKSPDKAHLNLHINSLELGDSAVYFCASSQGGGWGYTFGSGTRLTVV.

The chain employs TRBV2 and TRBJ1-2; D gene unclear. Germline CDR1 and CDR2: SNHLY and FYNNEI. The CDR3 has 15 residues. V shed 0 bases and J shed 2 bases, with 10 bases lying between them. CDR3: CASSEALSMNYGYTF. CDR3 in DNA: TGTGCCAGCAGTGAAGCGCTCAGTATGAACTATGGCTACACCTTC.